One sample yielded the 2 T cell receptor beta chains listed below, sequenced in a study of regulatory T cells in long-lasting Graves disease. Building the TCR beta libraries relied on iRepertoire HTBI primers, and CDR3 regions underwent Arm-PCR. One entry per CDR3 protein results from TCRdb running MiXCR on the multiplex PCR reads. The sample records 400,000 to 500,000 distinct CDR3 sequences, 20% to 25% being singletons. Time point: persistent/refractory GD, antithyroid drugs over 5 years with positive TRAb. PBMC-derived RNA was used for the TCR library. The sequenced sample was peripheral blood mononuclear cells (PBMCs), obtained when the disease was refractory, from a patient treated with antithyroid drugs. These receptors originate from a female donor with Graves disease.

This clonotype was recorded many times. CDR3 loop: CASSKLPNRLMSNQPQHF. In DNA, the CDR3 is TGTGCCAGCAGCAAATTACCTAACAGGCTAATGAGCAATCAGCCCCAGCATTTT. The chain is built from TRBV6-2 or TRBV6-3 and TRBJ1-5, with a tentative D call TRBD1 (5 bases). This CDR3 spans 18 amino acids. V dropped 6 bases and J dropped 1 base, with 22 bases sitting between them. CDR1 and CDR2 from the germline V gene are MNHEY and SVGEGT.

This clonotype turned up a few times. The chain uses TRBV5-1 and TRBJ1-1; D gene unclear. Trimming left V 2 bases short and J 0 bases short, with 11 bases between. Germline CDR1 is SGHRS and CDR2 is YFSETQ. The CDR3 has 15 amino acids. CDR3: CASSLIATVNTEAFF. The CDR3, as DNA: TGCGCCAGCAGCTTAATTGCCACTGTGAACACTGAAGCTTTCTTT.